This T cell receptor (beta chain) was sequenced in a study of cytotoxic CD8 clonotypes in ibrutinib-treated CLL. Across the study: Samples yielded averages of 200,000 to 300,000 productive templates and fewer than 100,000 productive rearrangements.

Findings and caveats of the study: Clonality climbed at ibrutinib response, then dropped toward baseline at progression.

The CDR3 is made up of 16 amino acids. Germline V lookup: CDR1 MGHRA, CDR2 YSYEKL. After removal of 1 base from V and 7 bases from J, the junction contained 6 bases not matched to a gene. Genomic DNA (approximately 2.1 micrograms) was obtained from cryopreserved PBMCs for construction of TCR beta libraries. Using immunoSEQ multiplex PCR, the repertoire was profiled, and TCRdb retains in-frame clones only, with some absent. The sample includes about 76,000 clones, over 80% of them seen just once. Remarks on this clone: Its antigen remains unidentified.

The sample here was PBMCs, taken after 24 months of ibrutinib treatment. The chain has TRBV4-1 and TRBJ2-3; 12 bases line up with TRBD2. The TCR sequence derives from a human donor with chronic lymphocytic leukemia. CDR3 DNA sequence: TGCGCCAGCAGCCAAGTAGCGCTAGCGGGAGGGAATACGCAGTATTTT. This gives the protein CASSQVALAGGNTQYF.